These 29 T cell receptor beta chains were all obtained from the same sample, sequenced in a study of blood T cell repertoires in COVID-19. Sequencing was performed with immunoSEQ multiplex PCR; in TCRdb, only in-frame clones are kept and a portion is missing. Of about 290,000 clones in the sample, roughly nine tenths were seen once. The material sequenced was peripheral blood. Every receptor here comes from a woman aged 25 to 45 with COVID-19, enrolled during active disease.

V usage is TRBV28 and J usage is TRBJ2-5; D is unclear. The CDR3 loop spans 14 amino acids. V was pared by 2 bases and J by 5 bases, with 12 bases between. Germline V lookup: CDR1 MDHEN, CDR2 SYDVKM. In nucleotides, the CDR3 is TGTGCCAGCAGTTTAAGATCCCCACGGGAGACCCAGTACTTC. Translated, it gives CASSLRSPRETQYF.

This clone has only one observation. The chain carries TRBV6-2 or TRBV6-3 and TRBJ1-5; TRBD1 might be the D (5 bases). Germline CDR1 reads MNHEY; CDR2 reads SVGEGT. The CDR3 runs 12 residues. Trimming removed 8 bases at V and 7 bases at J, with 12 bases between. CDR3 nucleotide sequence: TGTGCCAGCGGCCAGGGAGGGCAGCCCCAGCATTTT. Amino acids: CASGQGGQPQHF.

This clone was recorded once. The V call is TRBV25-1, the J call TRBJ2-7; 7 bases fit TRBD2. Per the germline V gene, CDR1 is MGHDK and CDR2 is SYGVNS. The V and J ends lost 2 bases and 7 bases, in that order; junction bases with no gene match: 14. The length of the CDR3 is 16 residues. The DNA for the CDR3 is TGTGCCAGCAGTGAAGTAGTAGGCGGGGGAATTTTGGAGCAGTACTTC. Translated, it gives CASSEVVGGGILEQYF.

This chain uses TRBV19 with TRBJ1-5, with 9 bases matching TRBD1. This CDR3 is built from 15 residues. V lost 4 bases and J lost 6; bases outside the gene matches: 7. Germline CDR1 reads LNHDA; CDR2 reads SQIVND (reference sequence). This CDR3 is CASSTTGGSGQPQHF. The CDR3 region has the DNA TGTGCCAGTAGTACAACAGGGGGCAGCGGTCAGCCCCAGCATTTT.

This chain connects TRBV5-4 to TRBJ2-3; TRBD2 aligns across 8 bases. J gave up 10 bases and V 7 bases, and 14 bases lay outside the gene matches. The CDR3 sequence is 14 residues long. CDR1 and CDR2 from the germline V gene are SGHNT and YYREEE (reference sequence). Written as DNA, the CDR3 is TGTGCCAGCGAAGCTCGGGGGGGCGGGTTGGCGCAGTATTTT. It translates to CASEARGGGLAQYF.

The rearrangement joins TRBV18 to TRBJ1-1; 7 bases align to TRBD1. The CDR3 is 13 amino acids. V gave up 6 bases and J gave up 4 bases; unmatched junction bases: 5. Germline lookup yields CDR1 KGHSH and CDR2 LQKENI. As DNA, the CDR3 is TGTGCCAGCTCGGGTGACAGGGCCACTGAAGCTTTCTTT. Translated: CASSGDRATEAFF.

The chain joins TRBV19 to TRBJ1-5, with unresolved D. The CDR3 contains 16 residues. V dropped 3 bases and J dropped 4 bases, with 16 bases sitting between them. Germline CDR1 and CDR2: LNHDA and SQIVND (reference sequence). Here the CDR3 reads CASSIHRAGWNQPQHF. The CDR3 nucleotides read TGTGCCAGTAGTATCCATCGGGCGGGTTGGAATCAGCCCCAGCATTTT.

The chain carries TRBV2 and TRBJ2-7; D is possibly TRBD2 (5 bases). The germline V and J ends were trimmed by 7 bases and 0 bases, with 19 bases remaining between them. The CDR3 length is 16 residues. The germline CDR1 and CDR2 sequences are SNHLY and FYNNEI. CDR3 DNA: TGTGCCAGCAAGGGAGCTCCGGACGTAAGCTCCTACGAGCAGTACTTC. Protein product: CASKGAPDVSSYEQYF.

The chain employs TRBV5-1 and TRBJ2-1; D is undetermined. Trimming took off 1 base at V and 0 bases at J, with 8 bases between the two ends. CDR3 length equals 15 residues. The germline CDR1 and CDR2 sequences are SGHRS and YFSETQ. The chain's CDR3 is CASSLNHNSYNEQFF. The CDR3 DNA reads as TGCGCCAGCAGCTTGAATCACAACTCCTACAATGAGCAGTTCTTC.

This clone was counted a single time. The chain recombines TRBV7-8 with TRBJ1-5; 9 positions agree with TRBD1. Germline-derived CDR1 and CDR2 are SGHVS and FQNEAQ. With 1 base clipped from V and 3 bases from J, the junction kept 4 bases outside the gene matches. The CDR3 consists of 16 residues. The CDR3 sequence is CASSLEGQGYNQPQHF. For the CDR3, the DNA is TGTGCCAGCAGCTTAGAGGGACAGGGCTACAATCAGCCCCAGCATTTT.

The chain couples TRBV11-2 to TRBJ2-5; D may be TRBD1 (5 bases). V was shortened by 0 bases and J by 5 bases, with 10 bases between the two germline ends. Germline CDR1 reads SGHAT; CDR2 reads FQNNGV. The CDR3 sequence is 14 residues long. This chain's CDR3 is CASSLDWGRETQYF. CDR3 DNA sequence: TGTGCCAGCAGCTTAGATTGGGGCAGGGAGACCCAGTACTTC.

The genes are TRBV28 and TRBJ1-2; D is ambiguous. Germline CDR1 reads MDHEN; CDR2 reads SYDVKM. The CDR3 spans 14 residues. Trimming removed 8 bases at V and 0 bases at J, with 13 bases between. CDR3 nucleotide sequence: TGTGCCAGCTTGAATTGGCCAACTAACTATGGCTACACCTTC. This gives the protein CASLNWPTNYGYTF.

The rearrangement uses TRBV7-9 and TRBJ1-5; TRBD1 matches 9 bases. There are 14 residues in the CDR3. CDR1 SEHNR and CDR2 FQNEAQ come from the germline V gene (reference sequence). With 4 bases clipped from V and 8 bases from J, the junction kept 6 bases outside the gene matches. In DNA, the CDR3 is TGTGCCAGCAGCTCCGGGACAGGGATAAAGCCCCAGCATTTT. Protein: CASSSGTGIKPQHF.

The chain links TRBV7-8 to TRBJ2-2; D gene ambiguous. There are 15 residues in the CDR3. V gave up 5 bases and J gave up 1 base, with 11 bases separating them. Per the germline V gene, CDR1 is SGHVS and CDR2 is FQNEAQ. CDR3 DNA: TGTGCCAGCAGCCGGAGTAGAGTGAACACCGGGGAGCTGTTTTTT. Translated: CASSRSRVNTGELFF.

This clone appeared a few times. The DNA for the CDR3 is TGCAGTGCTAGTATGGTACGGGGTAGCTCCTACAATGAGCAGTTCTTC. As protein: CSASMVRGSSYNEQFF. The chain recombines TRBV20-1 with TRBJ2-1, with D possibly TRBD2 on 5 matching bases. The germline V gene has CDR1 DFQATT and CDR2 SNEGSKA (reference sequence). The CDR3 length is 16 residues. V shed 3 bases and J shed 0 bases, with 15 bases lying between them.

The CDR3 here is CASSTRGGEETQYF. The DNA for the CDR3 is TGTGCCAGCAGCACCCGGGGAGGGGAAGAGACCCAGTACTTC. The chain couples TRBV3-1 (or the pseudogene TRBV3-2) to TRBJ2-5, with 7 bases that match TRBD2. Trimming removed 5 bases from V and 3 bases from J; junction bases left unmatched: 6. This CDR3 has 14 amino acids. Per the germline V gene, CDR1 is LGHDT and CDR2 is YNNKEL (reference sequence).

The V call is TRBV10-3, the J call TRBJ2-7; TRBD1 matches 9 bases. The ends lost 10 bases at V and 6 bases at J; junction bases unmatched: 7. The CDR3 consists of 12 residues. Looked up from germline, CDR1 is ENHRY and CDR2 is SYGVKD. The CDR3 nucleotides are TGTGCCACCGTTGGACAGGGGACCGAGCAGTACTTC. Protein sequence: CATVGQGTEQYF.

V gene TRBV19 combines with J gene TRBJ1-3; D gene ambiguous. Germline lookup yields CDR1 LNHDA and CDR2 SQIVND (reference sequence). The V end was cut by 6 bases, the J end by 0 bases, with 15 bases between. The CDR3 extends over 16 amino acids. CDR3 loop: CASSPGEGISGNTIYF. In DNA form, the CDR3 reads TGTGCCAGTAGCCCCGGGGAGGGAATCTCTGGAAACACCATATATTTT. Full variable domain (rest looked up from reference TRBV19 and TRBJ1-3): DGGITQSPKYLFRKEGQNVTLSCEQNLNHDAMYWYRQDPGQGLRLIYYSQIVNDFQKGDIAEGYSVSREKKESFPLTVTSAQKNPTAFYLCASSPGEGISGNTIYFGEGSWLTVV.

In its sample, this clone was seen once. V is TRBV19 and J is TRBJ1-2, with D perhaps TRBD1 (5 bases). The germline V and J ends were trimmed by 0 bases and 6 bases, with 17 bases remaining between them. The CDR3 length is 16 residues. Germline V lookup: CDR1 LNHDA, CDR2 SQIVND (reference sequence). The CDR3 DNA reads TGTGCCAGTAGTATAGAGTTGGGTCAGGGAAATCATGGCTACACCTTC. The encoded protein is CASSIELGQGNHGYTF.

The V gene is TRBV4-1, the J gene TRBJ2-1, with TRBD2 matching over 12 bases. Germline V CDR1 and CDR2: MGHRA, YSYEKL. The CDR3 is made up of 16 amino acids. V trimming: 1 base; J trimming: 5 bases; junction bases outside the gene matches: 3. As DNA, the CDR3 is TGCGCCAGCAGCCAAGCCCCTAGCGGGGGGGACAATGAGCAGTTCTTC. Encoded protein: CASSQAPSGGDNEQFF.

The chain is built from TRBV5-1 and TRBJ2-1; possible D gene TRBD1, 5 bases. Between the trimmed V and J ends, which lost 5 bases and 4 bases, there was a span of 10 bases. The V gene's germline CDR1 is SGHRS and CDR2 YFSETQ. The CDR3 spans 13 residues. The CDR3 spells CASSYDRYNEQFF. As DNA, the CDR3 is TGCGCCAGCAGTTATGACAGATACAATGAGCAGTTCTTC.

The chain carries TRBV5-1 and TRBJ2-7; D not certain. Between the trimmed V and J ends, which lost 0 bases and 3 bases, there was a span of 13 bases. In germline, CDR1 is SGHRS, CDR2 YFSETQ. This CDR3 has 15 residues. The CDR3 loop reads CASSLEQLQNYEQYF. In DNA, the CDR3 is TGCGCCAGCAGCTTGGAACAGTTACAGAACTACGAGCAGTACTTC.

The chain couples TRBV28 to TRBJ2-3; tentatively, D is TRBD1 (5 bases). Germline values: CDR1 MDHEN, CDR2 SYDVKM. The CDR3 length is 14 residues. Trimming removed 3 bases at V and 1 base at J, with 8 bases between. As DNA, the CDR3 is TGTGCCAGCAGTTTGACAGAGGGCACAGATACGCAGTATTTT. Its protein product is CASSLTEGTDTQYF.

The V call is TRBV6-5, the J call TRBJ1-5; D may be TRBD1 (6 bases). The CDR3 is 15 residues long. Deletions cut 5 bases from V and 0 bases from J, with 11 bases between. CDR1 and CDR2 from the germline V gene are MNHEY and SVGAGI. This CDR3 reads CASSRTGYSNQPQHF. CDR3 coding DNA: TGTGCCAGCAGTCGCACAGGGTATAGCAATCAGCCCCAGCATTTT.

J is TRBJ2-3 and V is TRBV28, with a tentative D call TRBD2 (6 bases). In germline, CDR1 is MDHEN, CDR2 SYDVKM. The CDR3 runs to 16 residues. Trimming took 5 bases from V and 2 from J, leaving 17 bases between them. The CDR3 DNA sequence: TGTGCCAGCAGTAGACTGAGGTGGGGGGACACAGATACGCAGTATTTT. Protein: CASSRLRWGDTDTQYF.

The chain links TRBV7-8 to TRBJ2-5, with 7 bases aligning to TRBD2. With 5 bases clipped from V and 4 bases from J, the junction kept 7 bases outside the gene matches. CDR3 length: 14 residues. Looked up from germline, CDR1 is SGHVS and CDR2 is FQNEAQ. CDR3 coding DNA: TGTGCCAGCAGCCCCGGCCAGCGGGGAGAGACCCAGTACTTC. It yields the protein CASSPGQRGETQYF.

This chain links TRBV2 with TRBJ1-1, with 7 bases aligning to TRBD1. The J segment lost 1 base and the V segment lost 7 bases, leaving 0 bases of the junction unmatched. The CDR3 contains 12 residues. Germline values: CDR1 SNHLY, CDR2 FYNNEI. CDR3: CASKGANTEAFF. The CDR3 DNA reads as TGTGCCAGCAAGGGGGCGAACACTGAAGCTTTCTTT.

The chain uses TRBV2 and TRBJ1-5; 8 nucleotides align to TRBD1. CDR1 is SNHLY, CDR2 FYNNEI, per germline. This CDR3 contains 16 residues. J lost 0 bases, V lost 8 bases, and 9 bases had no gene match. The CDR3 reads CASLGQGPYSNQPQHF. The CDR3 DNA is TGTGCCAGCTTAGGACAGGGACCTTATAGCAATCAGCCCCAGCATTTT. The variable domain in full, with the rest retrieved from reference TRBV2 and TRBJ1-5, is EPEVTQTPSHQVTQMGQEVILRCVPISNHLYFYWYRQILGQKVEFLVSFYNNEISEKSEIFDDQFSVERPDGSNFTLKIRSTKLEDSAMYFCASLGQGPYSNQPQHFGDGTRLSIL.

The chain couples TRBV19 to TRBJ1-1; D possibly corresponds to TRBD1 (6 bases). CDR3 length equals 13 residues. Germline V gene sequence: CDR1 LNHDA, CDR2 SQIVND (reference sequence). The V gene lost 6 bases and the J gene lost 5 bases, with 13 bases spanning the gap. The DNA for the CDR3 is TGTGCCAGTAGCCCTAACAGGGTAACTGAAGCTTTCTTT. It specifies CASSPNRVTEAFF.